Listed below are T cell receptor beta chains from one sample, sequenced in a study of PD-1 blockade in mismatch repair-deficient tumors. The data were produced by immunoSEQ multiplex PCR, yet TCRdb's version contains in-frame clones alone and is incomplete. In the table there are 120,000 or so clones, roughly nine tenths of which are singletons. Sample: peripheral blood, taken 44 weeks after starting pembrolizumab. Every receptor here comes from an adult with mismatch repair-deficient cancer. Each CDR3 is given with its conserved first and last residue. The D gene is left open where the match is weak. Not all rows give a size; the values are once, few, many and, for expanded clones, a class.

cdr3_length: 13; clone_size: -; d_call: -; j_call: TRBJ2-1; v_call: TRBV4-3; cdr3_aa: CASSQDGVVEQFF; cdr3_nt: TGCGCCAGCAGCCAAGATGGGGTAGTGGAGCAGTTCTTC
cdr3_length: 15; clone_size: once; d_call: -; j_call: TRBJ2-2; v_call: TRBV11-2; cdr3_aa: CASSLEAKTTGELFF; cdr3_nt: TGTGCCAGCAGCTTAGAAGCGAAGACGACCGGGGAGCTGTTTTTT
cdr3_length: 16; clone_size: -; d_call: TRBD2; j_call: TRBJ2-1; v_call: TRBV9; cdr3_aa: CASSNTLAGGYNEQFF; cdr3_nt: TGTGCCAGCAGCAACACACTAGCGGGGGGTTACAATGAGCAGTTCTTC
cdr3_length: 15; clone_size: -; d_call: -; j_call: TRBJ2-7; v_call: TRBV5-1; cdr3_aa: CASISGTRNSYEQYF; cdr3_nt: TGCGCCAGCATCTCTGGAACTAGGAATTCCTACGAGCAGTACTTC
cdr3_length: 15; clone_size: -; d_call: TRBD1; j_call: TRBJ2-1; v_call: TRBV6-5; cdr3_aa: CASRRGQTENNEQFF; cdr3_nt: TGTGCCAGCAGGAGGGGACAGACCGAAAACAATGAGCAGTTCTTC
cdr3_length: 17; clone_size: -; d_call: TRBD2; j_call: TRBJ2-3; v_call: TRBV27; cdr3_aa: CASRTSVPGTSPDTQYF; cdr3_nt: TGTGCCAGCAGGACTTCCGTACCCGGGACTAGCCCAGATACGCAGTATTTT
cdr3_length: 15; clone_size: -; d_call: -; j_call: TRBJ2-5; v_call: TRBV5-6; cdr3_aa: CASSFWHRVQETQYF; cdr3_nt: TGTGCCAGCAGCTTCTGGCACAGGGTCCAAGAGACCCAGTACTTC
cdr3_length: 14; clone_size: -; d_call: TRBD1; j_call: TRBJ2-4; v_call: TRBV19; cdr3_aa: CASKDRGLADIQYF; cdr3_nt: TGTGCCAGTAAGGACAGGGGGCTCGCGGACATTCAGTACTTC
cdr3_length: 16; clone_size: -; d_call: -; j_call: TRBJ2-1; v_call: TRBV5-1; cdr3_aa: CATLVCLCGAYNEQFF; cdr3_nt: TGCGCCACCCTCGTGTGTCTCTGCGGGGCGTACAATGAGCAGTTCTTC
cdr3_length: 13; clone_size: -; d_call: -; j_call: TRBJ2-7; v_call: TRBV5-5; cdr3_aa: CASSLGPNLEQYF; cdr3_nt: TGTGCCAGCAGCTTGGGGCCTAACCTCGAGCAGTACTTC
cdr3_length: 14; clone_size: -; d_call: -; j_call: TRBJ2-7; v_call: TRBV29-1; cdr3_aa: CSAKVGPNSYEQYF; cdr3_nt: TGCAGCGCTAAAGTGGGACCGAACTCCTACGAGCAGTACTTC
cdr3_length: 12; clone_size: -; d_call: -; j_call: TRBJ2-1; v_call: TRBV7-9; cdr3_aa: CASSEGIDEQFF; cdr3_nt: TGTGCCAGCAGCGAAGGGATCGATGAGCAGTTCTTC
cdr3_length: 16; clone_size: -; d_call: -; j_call: TRBJ2-7; v_call: TRBV7-2; cdr3_aa: CASSLVRTGGSYEQYF; cdr3_nt: TGTGCCAGCAGCTTAGTCCGGACCGGGGGCTCCTACGAGCAGTACTTC
cdr3_length: 18; clone_size: -; d_call: -; j_call: TRBJ1-1; v_call: TRBV18; cdr3_aa: CASSPPKGAGGKNTEAFF; cdr3_nt: TGTGCCAGCTCACCACCGAAGGGTGCGGGGGGGAAGAACACTGAAGCTTTCTTT
cdr3_length: 14; clone_size: -; d_call: -; j_call: TRBJ2-7; v_call: TRBV11-3; cdr3_aa: CASSPWTAPYEQYF; cdr3_nt: TGTGCCAGCAGCCCTTGGACAGCACCTTACGAGCAGTACTTC
cdr3_length: 15; clone_size: -; d_call: -; j_call: TRBJ2-7; v_call: TRBV4-3; cdr3_aa: CASSQDLHSGYEQYF; cdr3_nt: TGCGCCAGCAGCCAAGATCTGCACAGCGGCTACGAGCAGTACTTC
cdr3_length: 13; clone_size: -; d_call: TRBD2; j_call: TRBJ2-7; v_call: TRBV29-1; cdr3_aa: CSTMTSYDYEQYF; cdr3_nt: TGCAGCACCATGACTAGCTACGACTACGAGCAGTACTTC
cdr3_length: 14; clone_size: -; d_call: -; j_call: TRBJ2-3; v_call: TRBV29-1; cdr3_aa: CSVAHRVGADTQYF; cdr3_nt: TGCAGCGTTGCGCACAGGGTGGGAGCAGATACGCAGTATTTT
cdr3_length: 18; clone_size: -; d_call: -; j_call: TRBJ2-2; v_call: TRBV11-3; cdr3_aa: CASSPAGLGGGWTGELFF; cdr3_nt: TGTGCCAGCAGCCCAGCCGGGTTAGGAGGGGGATGGACCGGGGAGCTGTTTTTT
cdr3_length: 15; clone_size: -; d_call: -; j_call: TRBJ2-1; v_call: TRBV6-1; cdr3_aa: CASSERNTVLDEQFF; cdr3_nt: TGTGCCAGCAGTGAAAGAAATACAGTACTTGATGAGCAGTTCTTC
cdr3_length: 13; clone_size: -; d_call: -; j_call: TRBJ1-2; v_call: TRBV9; cdr3_aa: CASSAGTGDGYTF; cdr3_nt: TGTGCCAGCAGCGCGGGGACCGGGGATGGCTACACCTTC
cdr3_length: 12; clone_size: -; d_call: -; j_call: TRBJ2-7; v_call: TRBV29-1; cdr3_aa: CSVEDNLDEQYF; cdr3_nt: TGCAGCGTTGAAGACAATTTAGACGAGCAGTACTTC
cdr3_length: 15; clone_size: -; d_call: -; j_call: TRBJ1-5; v_call: TRBV28; cdr3_aa: CASSLSWGDNQPQHF; cdr3_nt: TGTGCCAGCAGTTTATCCTGGGGAGACAATCAGCCCCAGCATTTT
cdr3_length: 19; clone_size: -; d_call: -; j_call: TRBJ2-6; v_call: TRBV7-9; cdr3_aa: CASRTTEGSLLSGANVLTF; cdr3_nt: TGTGCCAGCAGGACAACCGAGGGTTCCCTCCTTTCTGGGGCCAACGTCCTGACTTTC
cdr3_length: 14; clone_size: -; d_call: -; j_call: TRBJ2-1; v_call: TRBV10-2; cdr3_aa: CATSWEQTYNEQFF; cdr3_nt: TGCGCCACCTCCTGGGAGCAAACTTACAATGAGCAGTTCTTC
cdr3_length: 17; clone_size: -; d_call: TRBD1; j_call: TRBJ2-3; v_call: TRBV4-3; cdr3_aa: CASSQGGQEMNTDTQYF; cdr3_nt: TGCGCCAGCAGCCAAGGCGGACAGGAGATGAACACAGATACGCAGTATTTT
cdr3_length: 16; clone_size: -; d_call: TRBD1; j_call: TRBJ2-1; v_call: TRBV7-8; cdr3_aa: CASSPIAGQEGNEQFF; cdr3_nt: TGTGCCAGCAGCCCTATCGCGGGACAGGAAGGCAATGAGCAGTTCTTC
cdr3_length: 16; clone_size: -; d_call: -; j_call: TRBJ2-4; v_call: TRBV4-3; cdr3_aa: CASSQEGGLVKNIQYF; cdr3_nt: TGCGCCAGCAGCCAAGAGGGGGGCCTGGTCAAAAACATTCAGTACTTC
cdr3_length: 14; clone_size: -; d_call: TRBD2; j_call: TRBJ2-3; v_call: TRBV10-3; cdr3_aa: CAIRSGRSTDTQYF; cdr3_nt: TGTGCCATCCGTAGCGGGAGGTCCACGGATACGCAGTATTTT
cdr3_length: 13; clone_size: -; d_call: -; j_call: TRBJ1-1; v_call: TRBV10-3; cdr3_aa: CAISGGWNTEAFF; cdr3_nt: TGTGCCATCAGTGGGGGGTGGAACACTGAAGCTTTCTTT
cdr3_length: 15; clone_size: -; d_call: TRBD1; j_call: TRBJ2-3; v_call: TRBV4-1; cdr3_aa: CASSQGQLGSDTQYF; cdr3_nt: TGCGCCAGCAGCCAGGGACAGCTCGGTTCAGATACGCAGTATTTT
cdr3_length: 16; clone_size: -; d_call: -; j_call: TRBJ1-3; v_call: TRBV4-1; cdr3_aa: CASSQDPRLFGNTIYF; cdr3_nt: TGCGCCAGCAGCCAAGATCCCCGACTTTTTGGAAACACCATATATTTT
cdr3_length: 11; clone_size: -; d_call: -; j_call: TRBJ2-2; v_call: TRBV28; cdr3_aa: CASSATGELFF; cdr3_nt: TGTGCCAGCAGTGCGACCGGGGAGCTGTTTTTT
cdr3_length: 15; clone_size: few; d_call: TRBD1; j_call: TRBJ1-1; v_call: TRBV7-9; cdr3_aa: CASSPRTGVNTEAFF; cdr3_nt: TGTGCCAGCAGCCCGCGGACAGGGGTGAACACTGAAGCTTTCTTT
cdr3_length: 16; clone_size: -; d_call: TRBD1; j_call: TRBJ2-7; v_call: TRBV5-4; cdr3_aa: CASSLAPGQGRYEQYF; cdr3_nt: TGTGCCAGCAGCTTGGCCCCGGGACAGGGGAGATACGAGCAGTACTTC
cdr3_length: 14; clone_size: -; d_call: TRBD1; j_call: TRBJ1-5; v_call: TRBV11-2; cdr3_aa: CASSLDRGPRPQHF; cdr3_nt: TGTGCCAGCAGCTTGGACAGGGGGCCCCGGCCCCAGCATTTT
cdr3_length: 17; clone_size: few; d_call: -; j_call: TRBJ2-2; v_call: TRBV5-1; cdr3_aa: CASSLPISAGNTGELFF; cdr3_nt: TGCGCCAGCAGCTTGCCGATATCGGCTGGGAACACCGGGGAGCTGTTTTTT
cdr3_length: 15; clone_size: once; d_call: TRBD2; j_call: TRBJ2-1; v_call: TRBV19; cdr3_aa: CASSTGLAGNNEQFF; cdr3_nt: TGTGCCAGTAGTACAGGACTAGCGGGAAACAATGAGCAGTTCTTC
cdr3_length: 13; clone_size: -; d_call: -; j_call: TRBJ1-5; v_call: TRBV18; cdr3_aa: CASSLGLSQPQHF; cdr3_nt: TGTGCCAGCTCACTGGGGCTTTCTCAGCCCCAGCATTTT
cdr3_length: 17; clone_size: -; d_call: -; j_call: TRBJ2-4; v_call: TRBV7-2; cdr3_aa: CASSLVALLGAKNIQYF; cdr3_nt: TGTGCCAGCAGCTTAGTGGCCCTGCTAGGGGCCAAAAACATTCAGTACTTC
cdr3_length: 14; clone_size: -; d_call: TRBD2; j_call: TRBJ2-5; v_call: TRBV2; cdr3_aa: CASSGTRRGETQYF; cdr3_nt: TGTGCCAGCAGCGGGACTAGAAGGGGTGAGACCCAGTACTTC